The T cell receptor (beta chain) under discussion was sequenced for a study of T cell changes during pregnancy in multiple sclerosis. Repertoires were generated with immunoSEQ multiplex PCR, while TCRdb's copy carries only in-frame clones and drops some. The sample holds around 50,000 clones, over 85% seen once. The CDR3 is made up of 16 amino acids. CDR1 and CDR2 (germline): ENHRY, SYGVKD. V lost 4 bases to trimming and J lost 0 bases; unmatched junction nucleotides: 8. The chain employs TRBV10-3 and TRBJ2-7; 8 positions match TRBD1. The source material was peripheral blood, sampled in the first trimester of pregnancy. This receptor was obtained from a female donor with multiple sclerosis, enrolled in a pregnancy study. In DNA, the CDR3 is TGTGCCATCAGTGGAAGGGGTACAGGGGGCTCCTACGAGCAGTACTTC. This codes for CAISGRGTGGSYEQYF.